This T cell receptor beta chain was identified during a study of STAT3 mutations in large granular lymphocyte leukemia. In regard to this clone: What it recognizes is unknown.

Study-wide results and limits: Some patients had persisting codominant clonotypes that could mask small clones. In several patients, dominant TCR clone burden exceeded STAT3 mutant burden. Sampling intervals varied between patients and samples. At least one immunodominant TCR beta clonotype appeared in every T-cell large granular lymphocyte leukemia patient.

CDR1 and CDR2 (germline): ENHRY, SYGVKD. CDR3 length: 13 residues. V was shortened by 2 bases and J by 2 bases, with 6 bases between the two germline ends. Data came from immunoSEQ multiplex PCR; TCRdb stores just in-frame clones and leaves some out. This sample has about 42,000 clones, with about 81% found just once. The chain links TRBV10-3 to TRBJ1-2, with unresolved D. Sequencing was performed on PBMCs. The sequence came from a human donor with T large granular lymphocyte leukemia. Some clones in this sample may be carry-over from other donors' samples. The CDR3 region is CAISEPVNYGYTF. Here the CDR3 DNA reads TGTGCCATCAGTGAGCCGGTGAACTATGGCTACACCTTC.